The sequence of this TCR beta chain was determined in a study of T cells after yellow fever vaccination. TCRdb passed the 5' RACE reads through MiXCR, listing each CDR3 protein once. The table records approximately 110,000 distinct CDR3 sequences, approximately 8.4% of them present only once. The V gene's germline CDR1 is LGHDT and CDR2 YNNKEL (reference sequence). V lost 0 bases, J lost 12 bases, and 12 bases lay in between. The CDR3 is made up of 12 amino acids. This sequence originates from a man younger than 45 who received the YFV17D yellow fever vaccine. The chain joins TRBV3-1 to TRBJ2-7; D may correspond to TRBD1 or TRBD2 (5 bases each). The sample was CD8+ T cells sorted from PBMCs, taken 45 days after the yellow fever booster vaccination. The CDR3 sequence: CASSQDLGVAYF. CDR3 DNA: TGTGCCAGCAGCCAAGATCTGGGGGTAGCGTACTTC.